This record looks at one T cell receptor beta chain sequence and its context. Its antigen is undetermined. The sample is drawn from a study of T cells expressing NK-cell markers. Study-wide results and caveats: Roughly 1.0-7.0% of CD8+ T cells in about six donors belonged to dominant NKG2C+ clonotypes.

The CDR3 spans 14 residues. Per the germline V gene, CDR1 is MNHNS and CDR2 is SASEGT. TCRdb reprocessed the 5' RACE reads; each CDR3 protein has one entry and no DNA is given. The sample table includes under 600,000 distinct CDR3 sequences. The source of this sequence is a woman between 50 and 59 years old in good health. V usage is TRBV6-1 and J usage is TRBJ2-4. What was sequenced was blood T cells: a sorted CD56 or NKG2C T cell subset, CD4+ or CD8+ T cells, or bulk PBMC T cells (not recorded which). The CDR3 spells CASSEAVGMSIQYF.